The following is a T cell receptor (beta chain) sequence with its context. The antigen remains undetermined. Stated time point: newly diagnosed GD, antithyroid drugs for less than 3 months. RNA isolated from PBMCs was used to make the TCR library. This CDR3 comprises 17 residues. V was clipped by 5 bases and J by 0 bases, with 14 bases between them. Germline CDR1 is LNHDA and CDR2 is SQIVND (reference sequence). According to the study, TCR beta libraries were built with iRepertoire HTBI primers and CDR3-region Arm-PCR. TCRdb analysed the multiplex PCR reads with MiXCR anew, one entry per CDR3 protein. The sample shows about 430,000 distinct CDR3 sequences, 15% of them seen only once. The data stem from a study of regulatory T cells in long-lasting Graves disease. Study-wide results and caveats: TRBV28, TRBJ1-2 and TRBJ2-5 emerged as the favored segments in persistent disease.

The same data also went into a second study, on T cells in Graves' hyperthyroidism and ophthalmopathy. That source reports: HTBI primers were the set used in a first-round RT-PCR of the TCR CDR3.

The chain has TRBV19 and TRBJ2-6; D is undetermined. The sequence came from a woman between 40 and 50 years old with Graves disease. Sequencing used peripheral blood mononuclear cells (PBMCs), obtained at new diagnosis, from a patient treated with antithyroid drugs. CDR3 sequence reads: CASSSASLSSGANVLTF. The CDR3 DNA follows: TGTGCCAGTAGTTCAGCTTCCCTAAGCTCTGGGGCCAACGTCCTGACTTTC.